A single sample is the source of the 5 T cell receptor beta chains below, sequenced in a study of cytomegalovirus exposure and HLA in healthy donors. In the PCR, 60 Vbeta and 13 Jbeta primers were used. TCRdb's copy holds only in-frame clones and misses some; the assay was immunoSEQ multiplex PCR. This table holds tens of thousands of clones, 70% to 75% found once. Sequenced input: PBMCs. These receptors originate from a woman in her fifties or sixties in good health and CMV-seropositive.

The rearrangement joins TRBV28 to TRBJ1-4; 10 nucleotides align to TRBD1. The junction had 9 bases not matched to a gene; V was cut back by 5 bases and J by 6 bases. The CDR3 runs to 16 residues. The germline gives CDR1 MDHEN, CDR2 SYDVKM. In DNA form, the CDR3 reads TGTGCCAGCAGTCCGTCCCCCGGGACAGGGGATGAAAAACTGTTTTTT. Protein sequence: CASSPSPGTGDEKLFF. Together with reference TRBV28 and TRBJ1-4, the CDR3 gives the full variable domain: DVKVTQSSRYLVKRTGEKVFLECVQDMDHENMFWYRQDPGLGLRLIYFSYDVKMKEKGDIPEGYSVSREKKERFSLILESASTNQTSMYLCASSPSPGTGDEKLFFGSGTQLSVL.

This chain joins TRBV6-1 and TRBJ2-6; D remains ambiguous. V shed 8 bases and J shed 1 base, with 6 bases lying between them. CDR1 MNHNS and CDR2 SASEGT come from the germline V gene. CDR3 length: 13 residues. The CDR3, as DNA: TGTGCCAGCCGCGGATCTGGGGCCAACGTCCTGACTTTC. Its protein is CASRGSGANVLTF.

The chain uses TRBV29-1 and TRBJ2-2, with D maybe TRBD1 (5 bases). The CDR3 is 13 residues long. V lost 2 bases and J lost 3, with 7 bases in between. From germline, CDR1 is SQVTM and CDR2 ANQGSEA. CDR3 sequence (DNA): TGCAGCGTTGAAAGGACATACACCGGGGAGCTGTTTTTT. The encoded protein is CSVERTYTGELFF.

This CDR3 is CASSESPGGTYEQYF. In DNA form, the CDR3 reads TGTGCCAGCAGTGAGTCCCCTGGGGGCACCTACGAGCAGTACTTC. The chain is built from TRBV6-1 and TRBJ2-5; a weak D match, TRBD1 (6 bases). The J call may be incorrect, as the DNA end agrees better with TRBJ2-7. Germline loops: CDR1 MNHNS, CDR2 SASEGT. The CDR3 spans 15 residues.

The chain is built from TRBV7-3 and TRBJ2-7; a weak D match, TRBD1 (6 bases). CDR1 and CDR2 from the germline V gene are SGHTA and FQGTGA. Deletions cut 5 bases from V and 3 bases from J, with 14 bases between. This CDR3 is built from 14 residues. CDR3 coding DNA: TGTGCCAGCAGCGTGGGCAGGGGTCACTACGAGCAGTACTTC. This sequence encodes CASSVGRGHYEQYF.